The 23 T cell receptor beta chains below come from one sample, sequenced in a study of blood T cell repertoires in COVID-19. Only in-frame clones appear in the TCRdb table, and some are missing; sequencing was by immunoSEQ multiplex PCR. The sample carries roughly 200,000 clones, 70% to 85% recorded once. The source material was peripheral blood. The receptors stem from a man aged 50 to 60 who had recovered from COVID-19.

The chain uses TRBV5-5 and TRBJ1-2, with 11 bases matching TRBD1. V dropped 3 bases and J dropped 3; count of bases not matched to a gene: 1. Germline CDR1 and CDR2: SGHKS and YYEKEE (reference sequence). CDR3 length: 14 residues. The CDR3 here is CASSWTGGDYGYTF. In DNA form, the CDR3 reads TGTGCCAGCAGCTGGACAGGGGGCGACTATGGCTACACCTTC.

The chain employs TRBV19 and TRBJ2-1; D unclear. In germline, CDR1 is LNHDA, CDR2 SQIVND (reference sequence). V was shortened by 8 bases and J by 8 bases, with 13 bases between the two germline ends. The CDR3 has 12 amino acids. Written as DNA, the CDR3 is TGTGCCAGTTTATCCCCTAATGATGAGCAGTTCTTC. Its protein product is CASLSPNDEQFF.

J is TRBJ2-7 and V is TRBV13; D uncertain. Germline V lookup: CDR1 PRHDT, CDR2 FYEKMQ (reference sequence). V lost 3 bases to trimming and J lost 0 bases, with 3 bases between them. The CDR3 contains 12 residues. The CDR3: CASSLSSYEQYF. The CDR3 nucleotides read TGTGCCAGCAGCTTGAGCTCCTACGAGCAGTACTTC.

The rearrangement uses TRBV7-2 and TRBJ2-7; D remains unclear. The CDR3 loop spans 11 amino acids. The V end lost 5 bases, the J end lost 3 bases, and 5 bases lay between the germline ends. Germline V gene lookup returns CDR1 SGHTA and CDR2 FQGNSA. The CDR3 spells CASSQHYEQYF. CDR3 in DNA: TGTGCCAGCAGCCAACACTACGAGCAGTACTTC.

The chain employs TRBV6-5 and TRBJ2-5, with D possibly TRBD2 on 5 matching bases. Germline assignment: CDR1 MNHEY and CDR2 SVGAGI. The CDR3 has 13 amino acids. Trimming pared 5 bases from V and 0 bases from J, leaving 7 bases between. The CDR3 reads CASSRGNQETQYF. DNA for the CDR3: TGTGCCAGCAGTCGAGGGAACCAAGAGACCCAGTACTTC.

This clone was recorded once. The CDR3 coding sequence is TGTGCCAGCAGCTTAGGGGCAAAAACATTGAACACTGAAGCTTTCTTT. Amino acids: CASSLGAKTLNTEAFF. The rearrangement links TRBV7-2 to TRBJ1-1; no clear D gene. This CDR3 has 16 residues. Trimming took 1 base from V and 0 from J, leaving 12 bases between them. In germline, CDR1 is SGHTA, CDR2 FQGNSA.

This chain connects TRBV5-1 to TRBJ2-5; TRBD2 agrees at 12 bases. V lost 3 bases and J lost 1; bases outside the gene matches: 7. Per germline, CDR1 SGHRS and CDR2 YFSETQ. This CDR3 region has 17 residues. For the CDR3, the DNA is TGCGCCAGCAGCTCCCAGACTAGCGGGAGTGGCCAAGAGACCCAGTACTTC. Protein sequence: CASSSQTSGSGQETQYF. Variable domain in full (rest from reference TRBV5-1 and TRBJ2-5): KAGVTQTPRYLIKTRGQQVTLSCSPISGHRSVSWYQQTPGQGLQFLFEYFSETQRNKGNFPGRFSGRQFSNSRSEMNVSTLELGDSALYLCASSSQTSGSGQETQYFGPGTRLLVL.

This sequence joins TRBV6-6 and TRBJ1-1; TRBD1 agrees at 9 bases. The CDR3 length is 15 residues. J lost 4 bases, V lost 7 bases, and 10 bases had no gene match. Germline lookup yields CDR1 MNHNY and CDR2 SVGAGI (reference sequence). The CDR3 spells CASTETGGSGTEAFF. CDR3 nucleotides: TGTGCCAGCACTGAGACAGGGGGGAGCGGCACTGAAGCTTTCTTT.

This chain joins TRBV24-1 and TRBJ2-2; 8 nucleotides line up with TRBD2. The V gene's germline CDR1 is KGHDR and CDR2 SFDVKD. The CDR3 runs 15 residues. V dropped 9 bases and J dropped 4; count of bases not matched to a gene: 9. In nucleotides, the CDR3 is TGTGCCACCGAGGGGACTAGTGAAGGCACCGGGGAGCTGTTTTTT. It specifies CATEGTSEGTGELFF.

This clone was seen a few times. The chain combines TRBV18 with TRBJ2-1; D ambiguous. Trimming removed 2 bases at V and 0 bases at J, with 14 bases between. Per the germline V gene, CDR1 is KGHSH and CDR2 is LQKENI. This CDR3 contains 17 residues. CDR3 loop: CASSPKQPTNSYNEQFF. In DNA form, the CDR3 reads TGTGCCAGCTCACCAAAGCAACCAACTAACTCCTACAATGAGCAGTTCTTC.

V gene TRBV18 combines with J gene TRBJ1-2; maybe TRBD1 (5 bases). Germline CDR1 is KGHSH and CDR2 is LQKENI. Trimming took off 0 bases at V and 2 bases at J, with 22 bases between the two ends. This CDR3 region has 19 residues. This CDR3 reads CASSPPWGSRTSRNYGYTF. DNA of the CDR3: TGTGCCAGCTCACCACCTTGGGGCAGCAGGACCTCACGGAACTATGGCTACACCTTC.

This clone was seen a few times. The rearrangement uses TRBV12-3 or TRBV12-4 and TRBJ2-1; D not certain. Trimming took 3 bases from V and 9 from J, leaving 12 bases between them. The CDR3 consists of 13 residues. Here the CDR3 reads CASSFLRESEQFF. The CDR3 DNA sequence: TGTGCCAGCAGTTTCTTGCGCGAAAGTGAGCAGTTCTTC.

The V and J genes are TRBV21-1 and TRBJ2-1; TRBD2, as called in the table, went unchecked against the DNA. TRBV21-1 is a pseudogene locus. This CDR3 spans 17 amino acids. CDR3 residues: CASSELSSGVSYNEQFF. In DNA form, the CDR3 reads TGTGCCAGCAGCGAACTGTCTAGCGGGGTCTCCTACAATGAGCAGTTCTTC.

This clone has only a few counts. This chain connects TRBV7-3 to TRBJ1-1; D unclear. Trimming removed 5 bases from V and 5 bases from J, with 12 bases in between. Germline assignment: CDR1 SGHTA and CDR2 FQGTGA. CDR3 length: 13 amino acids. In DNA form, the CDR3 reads TGTGCCAGCAGCCGAGGACTTGAAACTGAAGCTTTCTTT. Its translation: CASSRGLETEAFF.

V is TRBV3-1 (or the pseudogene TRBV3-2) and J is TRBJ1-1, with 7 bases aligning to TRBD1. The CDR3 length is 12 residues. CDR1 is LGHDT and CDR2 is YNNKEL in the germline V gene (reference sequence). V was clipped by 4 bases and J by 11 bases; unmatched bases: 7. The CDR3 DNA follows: TGTGCCAGCAGCCCGGGACAGACGCATGCTTTCTTT. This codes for CASSPGQTHAFF.

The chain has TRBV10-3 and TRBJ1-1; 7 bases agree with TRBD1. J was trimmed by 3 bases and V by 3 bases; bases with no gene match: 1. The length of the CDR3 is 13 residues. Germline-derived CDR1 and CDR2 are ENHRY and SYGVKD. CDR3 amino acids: CAISDQGDTEAFF. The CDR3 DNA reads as TGTGCCATCAGTGATCAGGGGGACACTGAAGCTTTCTTT.

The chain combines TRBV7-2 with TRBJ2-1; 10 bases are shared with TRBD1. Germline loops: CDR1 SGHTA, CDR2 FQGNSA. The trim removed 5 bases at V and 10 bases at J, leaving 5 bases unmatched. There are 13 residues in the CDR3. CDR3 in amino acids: CASSTSDRGEQFF. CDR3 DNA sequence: TGTGCCAGCAGCACCTCGGACAGGGGGGAGCAGTTCTTC.

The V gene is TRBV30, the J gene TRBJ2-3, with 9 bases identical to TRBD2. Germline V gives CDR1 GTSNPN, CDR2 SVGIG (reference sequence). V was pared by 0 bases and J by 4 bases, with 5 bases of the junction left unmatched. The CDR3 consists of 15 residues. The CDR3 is CAWSVLAGVPDTQYF. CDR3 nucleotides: TGTGCCTGGAGTGTGTTAGCGGGAGTTCCAGATACGCAGTATTTT.

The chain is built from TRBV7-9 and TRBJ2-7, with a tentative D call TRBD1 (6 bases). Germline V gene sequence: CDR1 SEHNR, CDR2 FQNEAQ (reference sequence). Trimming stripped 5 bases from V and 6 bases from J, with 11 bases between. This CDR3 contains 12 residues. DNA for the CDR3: TGTGCCAGCAGCCACAGGGACCCCGAGCAGTACTTC. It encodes CASSHRDPEQYF.

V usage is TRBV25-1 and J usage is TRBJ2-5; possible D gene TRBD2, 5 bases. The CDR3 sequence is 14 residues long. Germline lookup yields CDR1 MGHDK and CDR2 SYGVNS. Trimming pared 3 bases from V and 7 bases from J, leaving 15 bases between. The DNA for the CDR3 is TGTGCCAGCAGTGATTTTGGAGGCGGCCCGACCCAGTACTTC. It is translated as CASSDFGGGPTQYF.

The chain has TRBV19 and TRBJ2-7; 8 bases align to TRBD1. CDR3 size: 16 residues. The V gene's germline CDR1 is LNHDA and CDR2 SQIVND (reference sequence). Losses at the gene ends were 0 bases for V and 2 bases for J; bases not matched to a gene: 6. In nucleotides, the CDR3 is TGTGCCAGTAGTATAGATGGACAGGGTTGGGCCTACGAGCAGTACTTC. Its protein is CASSIDGQGWAYEQYF.

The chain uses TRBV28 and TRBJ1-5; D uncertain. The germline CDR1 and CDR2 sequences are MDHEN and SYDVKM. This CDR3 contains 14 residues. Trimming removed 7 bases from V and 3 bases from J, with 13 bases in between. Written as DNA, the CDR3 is TGTGCCAGCATCCCCGGACTGATCAATCAGCCCCAGCATTTT. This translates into CASIPGLINQPQHF.

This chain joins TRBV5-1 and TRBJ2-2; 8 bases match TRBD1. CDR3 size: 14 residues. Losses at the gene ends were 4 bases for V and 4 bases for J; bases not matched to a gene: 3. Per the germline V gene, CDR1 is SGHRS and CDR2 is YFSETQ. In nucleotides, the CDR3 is TGCGCCAGCAGCCCGGACAGGGCCACCGGGGAGCTGTTTTTT. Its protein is CASSPDRATGELFF.